The 14 T cell receptor beta chains reported below all come from one sample, sequenced in a study of T cells in Graves' hyperthyroidism and ophthalmopathy. Using RNA transcripts as the source, TCR beta CDR3 regions were amplified. The HTBI primer set served for first-round RT-PCR of the TCR CDR3. TCRdb itself ran the multiplex PCR reads through MiXCR, one entry per CDR3 protein. The table lists hundreds of thousands of distinct CDR3 sequences, around 14% of them singletons. Sequences were obtained from blood. Receptors originate from a woman in her 30s with Graves' hyperthyroidism.

The V and J genes are TRBV12-3 or TRBV12-4 and TRBJ1-2, with 7 bases that match TRBD1. This CDR3 comprises 15 residues. After removal of 3 bases from V and 7 bases from J, the junction contained 11 bases not matched to a gene. In DNA, the CDR3 is TGTGCCAGCAGTTTCTTCAGGGGGACCGACAGTGGCTACACCTTC. It codes for CASSFFRGTDSGYTF.

There are many counts of this clonotype. The rearrangement links TRBV20-1 to TRBJ2-1; D is possibly TRBD2 (6 bases). V was clipped by 3 bases and J by 6 bases, with 18 bases between them. The CDR3 spans 15 residues. Germline V gene lookup returns CDR1 DFQATT and CDR2 SNEGSKA (reference sequence). CDR3 nucleotides: TGCAGTGCTAGCGGGGGAACAATATCGGGCAATGAGCAGTTCTTC. It codes for CSASGGTISGNEQFF.

This clonotype was recorded a few times. The chain employs TRBV20-1 and TRBJ2-5; no definite D call. CDR1 is DFQATT and CDR2 is SNEGSKA in the germline V gene (reference sequence). V dropped 4 bases and J dropped 4 bases, with 16 bases sitting between them. The CDR3 is made up of 14 amino acids. The CDR3 protein is CSAKIKVRGETQYF. DNA of the CDR3: TGCAGTGCTAAGATAAAAGTTCGAGGAGAGACCCAGTACTTC.

This rearrangement joins TRBV11-2 to TRBJ2-5; either TRBD1 or TRBD2 may fit D (5 bases each). The V end was cut by 0 bases, the J end by 7 bases, with 12 bases between. Germline CDR1 is SGHAT and CDR2 is FQNNGV. The CDR3 has 14 amino acids. CDR3 region: CASSLDRDQGTQYF. The CDR3 DNA sequence: TGTGCCAGCAGCTTAGACAGGGACCAGGGGACCCAGTACTTC.

Points on this clonotype: The limits of the CDR3 on the DNA are not certain, so only TCRdb's listed CDR3 is given. This chain links TRBV5-1 with TRBJ2-5; TRBD1 is taken as the D call from the table, unchecked against the DNA. The CDR3 is 21 residues long, ends included. The germline V gene has CDR1 SGHRS and CDR2 YFSETQ. The CDR3: CASTNQTSMYLCGTAKETQYF.

V gene TRBV18 combines with J gene TRBJ2-7; D gene unclear. Germline CDR1 reads KGHSH; CDR2 reads LQKENI. V gave up 1 base and J gave up 1 base, with 8 bases separating them. This CDR3 has 14 amino acids. DNA of the CDR3: TGTGCCAGCTCACCACGGTTACAGTCCTACGAGCAGTACTTC. It translates to CASSPRLQSYEQYF. Looking up the rest from reference TRBV18 and TRBJ2-7 gives the full variable domain: NAGVMQNPRHLVRRRGQEARLRCSPMKGHSHVYWYRQLPEEGLKFMVYLQKENIIDESGMPKERFSAEFPKEGPSILRIQQVVRGDSAAYFCASSPRLQSYEQYFGPGTRLTVT.

CDR3 sequence reads: CASTLDGIGANVLTF. The CDR3 DNA follows: TGTGCCAGCACCTTAGACGGGATAGGGGCCAACGTCCTGACTTTC. The rearrangement uses TRBV6-1 and TRBJ2-6, with D perhaps matching TRBD2 (5 bases). Germline V gene sequence: CDR1 MNHNS, CDR2 SASEGT. This CDR3 spans 15 amino acids. The germline V and J ends were trimmed by 7 bases and 4 bases, with 14 bases remaining between them.

Ten or more counts support this clonotype. This chain connects TRBV3-1 to TRBJ1-5, with D possibly being TRBD1 (6 bases). Germline lookup yields CDR1 LGHDT and CDR2 YNNKEL (reference sequence). This CDR3 region has 15 residues. V was trimmed by 1 base and J by 6 bases, leaving 13 bases between them. The CDR3 coding sequence is TGTGCCAGCAGCCAAGGCGGGGGCCTCGGTCAGCCCCAGCATTTT. This translates into CASSQGGGLGQPQHF.

This clonotype was found many times. The CDR3 here is CSARGSGAYSYEQYF. In DNA form, the CDR3 reads TGCAGTGCTAGAGGGAGCGGGGCCTACTCCTACGAGCAGTACTTC. J is TRBJ2-7 and V is TRBV20-1; TRBD2 aligns across 7 bases. The V gene's germline CDR1 is DFQATT and CDR2 SNEGSKA (reference sequence). The ends lost 1 base at V and 0 bases at J; junction bases unmatched: 6. There are 15 residues in the CDR3.

This clonotype has more than one count but fewer than ten. The V gene is TRBV15, the J gene TRBJ2-4; 7 nucleotides line up with TRBD1. CDR3 length: 13 amino acids. The ends lost 6 bases at V and 6 bases at J; junction bases unmatched: 5. Germline V gene lookup returns CDR1 LNHNV and CDR2 YYDKDF (reference sequence). The CDR3 bases are TGTGCCACCAGGGGACAGACCATAAACATTCAGTACTTC. Translated, it gives CATRGQTINIQYF.

Many counts were recorded for this clonotype. This chain links TRBV2 with TRBJ1-4; 7 positions agree with TRBD1. The CDR3 is made up of 21 amino acids. Germline V gene data show CDR1 as SNHLY and CDR2 as FYNNEI. V gave up 7 bases and J gave up 0 bases; unmatched junction bases: 23. DNA for the CDR3: TGTGCCAGCACCCTCCTGGGCCGGGACAGCCAACCAAATGCAACTAATGAAAAACTGTTTTTT. This gives the protein CASTLLGRDSQPNATNEKLFF.

This clonotype was counted many times. At one of its ends the junction is not consistent with the germline gene, which may arise from a read error. The chain joins TRBV5-1 to TRBJ2-7, with D maybe TRBD1 (6 bases). There are 13 residues in the CDR3. The V gene's germline CDR1 is SGHRS and CDR2 YFSETQ. For the CDR3, the DNA is TGTGCCAGCAGCTTACAGGGCTCCTACGAGCAGTACTTC. It codes for CASSLQGSYEQYF.

There are many counts of this clonotype. The chain carries TRBV2 and TRBJ1-5; weak D call: TRBD1 (5 bases). Trimming removed 4 bases at V and 5 bases at J, with 15 bases between. This CDR3 contains 15 residues. Germline CDR1 reads SNHLY; CDR2 reads FYNNEI. This CDR3 is CASSVLDSHHQPQHF. The CDR3 bases are TGTGCCAGCAGTGTGTTAGACAGCCACCATCAGCCCCAGCATTTT.

The chain links TRBV19 to TRBJ1-5; D is perhaps TRBD1 (5 bases). This CDR3 is 13 amino acids long. Trimming removed 8 bases at V and 6 bases at J, with 14 bases between. The germline CDR1 and CDR2 sequences are LNHDA and SQIVND (reference sequence). CDR3 in amino acids: CASDTQGGQPQHF. As DNA, the CDR3 is TGTGCCAGTGATACCCAGGGAGGTCAGCCCCAGCATTTT.